The rows below give T cell receptor beta chains drawn from one sample of a study of T cells in Graves' hyperthyroidism and ophthalmopathy. TCRdb called the multiplex PCR reads again in MiXCR, with one record for every CDR3 protein. The sample holds 550,000 to 700,000 distinct CDR3 sequences; around 46% are singletons and the top ten take under 20%. The sequenced sample consisted of peripheral blood or thyroid tissue (not recorded which). Receptors originate from an adult woman with Graves' disease, either hyperthyroidism or ophthalmopathy (not recorded which). CDR3s include the opening cysteine and the closing phenylalanine or tryptophan. Each record gives: D gene, J gene, CDR3 length, V gene, clone size, CDR3 protein, CDR3 DNA. The D gene is left open where the match is weak. The size entry is marked missing in some rows and otherwise reads once, few, many or a size class.

D gene: .; J gene: TRBJ2-7; CDR3 length: 15; V gene: TRBV7-2; clone size: many; CDR3 protein: CASIPAWVSPHEQYF; CDR3 DNA: TGTGCCAGCATCCCTGCTTGGGTTTCACCACACGAGCAGTACTTC
D gene: .; J gene: TRBJ1-6; CDR3 length: 13; V gene: TRBV25-1; clone size: few; CDR3 protein: CASTKTGGVPLHF; CDR3 DNA: TGTGCCAGCACCAAAACCGGGGGGGTGCCCCTCCACTTT
D gene: .; J gene: TRBJ1-4; CDR3 length: 14; V gene: TRBV18; clone size: .; CDR3 protein: CASSPLGQDEKLFF; CDR3 DNA: TGTGCCAGCTCACCACTCGGTCAGGATGAAAAACTGTTTTTT
D gene: TRBD1; J gene: TRBJ2-6; CDR3 length: 17; V gene: TRBV5-1; clone size: many; CDR3 protein: CASSFHPDRAGANVLTF; CDR3 DNA: TGCGCCAGCAGCTTCCATCCCGACAGGGCTGGGGCCAACGTCCTGACTTTC
D gene: .; J gene: TRBJ1-3; CDR3 length: 13; V gene: TRBV7-8; clone size: many; CDR3 protein: CASSFTVPNTIYF; CDR3 DNA: TGTGCCAGCAGCTTCACCGTACCGAACACCATATATTTT
D gene: .; J gene: TRBJ1-2; CDR3 length: 16; V gene: TRBV5-1; clone size: .; CDR3 protein: CASSLWAATNAYGYTF; CDR3 DNA: TGCGCCAGCAGCCTCTGGGCGGCTACGAACGCCTATGGCTACACCTTC
D gene: TRBD1; J gene: TRBJ1-5; CDR3 length: 14; V gene: TRBV2; clone size: .; CDR3 protein: CASRPGQGAQPQHF; CDR3 DNA: TGTGCCAGCAGACCAGGACAGGGAGCTCAGCCCCAGCATTTT
D gene: TRBD2; J gene: TRBJ2-7; CDR3 length: 15; V gene: TRBV7-9; clone size: .; CDR3 protein: CASSFPSGPLGEQYF; CDR3 DNA: TGTGCCAGCAGCTTTCCTAGCGGCCCCCTGGGCGAGCAGTACTTC
D gene: .; J gene: TRBJ2-5; CDR3 length: 14; V gene: TRBV7-6; clone size: .; CDR3 protein: CASSRLLGGETQYF; CDR3 DNA: TGTGCCAGCAGCCGACTCCTAGGGGGGGAGACCCAGTACTTC
D gene: .; J gene: TRBJ1-3; CDR3 length: 14; V gene: TRBV5-1; clone size: .; CDR3 protein: CASRDTENENTIYF; CDR3 DNA: TGCGCCAGCCGGGACACTGAGAATGAAAACACCATATATTTT
D gene: TRBD1; J gene: TRBJ1-6; CDR3 length: 13; V gene: TRBV5-1; clone size: .; CDR3 protein: CASRGQVSSPLHF; CDR3 DNA: TGCGCCAGCCGTGGACAGGTTAGTTCACCCCTCCACTTT
D gene: TRBD2; J gene: TRBJ2-5; CDR3 length: 15; V gene: TRBV9; clone size: many; CDR3 protein: CASSVVAGAQETQYF; CDR3 DNA: TGTGCCAGCAGCGTAGTGGCGGGAGCTCAAGAGACCCAGTACTTC
D gene: .; J gene: TRBJ1-6; CDR3 length: 15; V gene: TRBV5-1; clone size: .; CDR3 protein: CASSPLGQRDSPLHF; CDR3 DNA: TGCGCCAGCAGCCCCTTGGGACAAAGGGATTCACCCCTCCACTTT
D gene: .; J gene: TRBJ1-1; CDR3 length: 13; V gene: TRBV20-1; clone size: once; CDR3 protein: CSASARGNTEAFF; CDR3 DNA: TGCAGTGCTAGCGCTCGGGGGAACACTGAAGCTTTCTTT
D gene: .; J gene: TRBJ2-5; CDR3 length: 14; V gene: TRBV10-3; clone size: .; CDR3 protein: CAISARRYLETQYF; CDR3 DNA: TGTGCCATCAGTGCCCGGAGATATCTGGAGACCCAGTACTTC
D gene: .; J gene: TRBJ1-1; CDR3 length: 14; V gene: TRBV7-9; clone size: once; CDR3 protein: CASSSSGENTEAFF; CDR3 DNA: TGTGCCAGCAGCTCCAGCGGGGAGAACACTGAAGCTTTCTTT
D gene: .; J gene: TRBJ2-1; CDR3 length: 14; V gene: TRBV6-1; clone size: .; CDR3 protein: CASSVRETDNEQFF; CDR3 DNA: TGTGCCAGCAGTGTACGGGAGACGGACAATGAGCAGTTCTTC
D gene: TRBD1; J gene: TRBJ2-7; CDR3 length: 12; V gene: TRBV11-2; clone size: .; CDR3 protein: CASSLQTGEQYF; CDR3 DNA: TGTGCCAGCAGCTTGCAGACAGGGGAGCAGTACTTC
D gene: TRBD1; J gene: TRBJ2-7; CDR3 length: 18; V gene: TRBV2; clone size: many; CDR3 protein: CASSVGQVGLLNPYEQYF; CDR3 DNA: TGTGCCAGCAGTGTGGGACAGGTTGGACTTTTAAACCCCTACGAGCAGTACTTC
D gene: .; J gene: TRBJ1-6; CDR3 length: 15; V gene: TRBV7-2; clone size: .; CDR3 protein: CASRSGGLDNSPLHF; CDR3 DNA: TGTGCCAGCAGGTCCGGGGGGCTTGATAATTCACCCCTCCACTTT
D gene: TRBD1; J gene: TRBJ2-7; CDR3 length: 14; V gene: TRBV5-1; clone size: many; CDR3 protein: CASSADRVTYEQYF; CDR3 DNA: TGCGCCAGCAGCGCGGACAGGGTTACCTACGAGCAGTACTTC
D gene: .; J gene: TRBJ1-3; CDR3 length: 15; V gene: TRBV7-2; clone size: .; CDR3 protein: CASSSLGGTGNTIYF; CDR3 DNA: TGTGCCAGCAGCAGCTTGGGGGGGACTGGAAACACCATATATTTT
D gene: .; J gene: TRBJ1-3; CDR3 length: 11; V gene: TRBV6-1; clone size: .; CDR3 protein: CAGSYGNTIYF; CDR3 DNA: TGTGCCGGCTCATATGGGAACACCATATATTTT
D gene: .; J gene: TRBJ1-2; CDR3 length: 15; V gene: TRBV4-1; clone size: .; CDR3 protein: CASSQEGTPNYGYTF; CDR3 DNA: TGCGCCAGCAGCCAAGAAGGGACACCTAACTATGGCTACACCTTC
D gene: .; J gene: TRBJ1-5; CDR3 length: 13; V gene: TRBV15; clone size: many; CDR3 protein: CATADGPYQPQHF; CDR3 DNA: TGTGCCACCGCAGATGGGCCTTATCAGCCCCAGCATTTT
D gene: TRBD1; J gene: TRBJ1-1; CDR3 length: 13; V gene: TRBV6-5; clone size: .; CDR3 protein: CASTGQGLVEAFF; CDR3 DNA: TGTGCCAGCACCGGACAGGGATTAGTTGAAGCTTTCTTT
D gene: .; J gene: TRBJ1-1; CDR3 length: 14; V gene: TRBV11-2; clone size: many; CDR3 protein: CASSLSVGGTEAFF; CDR3 DNA: TGTGCCAGCAGCTTAAGTGTGGGTGGCACTGAAGCTTTCTTT
D gene: TRBD2; J gene: TRBJ2-5; CDR3 length: 14; V gene: TRBV20-1; clone size: .; CDR3 protein: CSALAGEGQETQYF; CDR3 DNA: TGCAGTGCTCTAGCGGGAGAAGGGCAAGAGACCCAGTACTTC
D gene: .; J gene: TRBJ1-1; CDR3 length: 14; V gene: TRBV7-8; clone size: .; CDR3 protein: CASSVARAGSEAFF; CDR3 DNA: TGTGCCAGCAGCGTAGCCAGGGCGGGAAGTGAAGCTTTCTTT
D gene: TRBD1; J gene: TRBJ1-4; CDR3 length: 14; V gene: TRBV9; clone size: many; CDR3 protein: CASSKDRGNEKLFF; CDR3 DNA: TGTGCCAGCAGCAAGGACAGGGGTAATGAAAAACTGTTTTTT
D gene: .; J gene: TRBJ2-7; CDR3 length: 15; V gene: TRBV7-2; clone size: once; CDR3 protein: CASSLDGQTTYEQYF; CDR3 DNA: TGTGCCAGCAGCTTGGACGGACAGACAACCTACGAGCAGTACTTC
D gene: .; J gene: TRBJ2-7; CDR3 length: 14; V gene: TRBV2; clone size: .; CDR3 protein: CASSEPGDTYEQYF; CDR3 DNA: TGTGCCAGCAGTGAACCGGGGGACACCTACGAGCAGTACTTC
D gene: .; J gene: TRBJ2-5; CDR3 length: 13; V gene: TRBV2; clone size: .; CDR3 protein: CASRGIRSETQYF; CDR3 DNA: TGTGCCAGCAGGGGGATTCGATCAGAGACCCAGTACTTC
D gene: TRBD2; J gene: TRBJ2-7; CDR3 length: 14; V gene: TRBV20-1; clone size: many; CDR3 protein: CSATASGRAYEQYF; CDR3 DNA: TGCAGTGCTACGGCTAGCGGGAGGGCCTACGAGCAGTACTTC
D gene: TRBD1; J gene: TRBJ1-2; CDR3 length: 12; V gene: TRBV18; clone size: many; CDR3 protein: CASSTDRGRYTF; CDR3 DNA: TGTGCCAGCTCAACGGACAGGGGACGCTACACCTTC
D gene: .; J gene: TRBJ1-1; CDR3 length: 17; V gene: TRBV7-9; clone size: .; CDR3 protein: CASSSGTRGPINTEAFF; CDR3 DNA: TGTGCCAGCAGCTCGGGGACGCGCGGGCCAATTAACACTGAAGCTTTCTTT
D gene: TRBD2; J gene: TRBJ2-5; CDR3 length: 15; V gene: TRBV20-1; clone size: many; CDR3 protein: CSARALARYQETQYF; CDR3 DNA: TGCAGTGCTAGAGCACTAGCGAGATACCAAGAGACCCAGTACTTC
D gene: .; J gene: TRBJ1-2; CDR3 length: 14; V gene: TRBV7-2; clone size: .; CDR3 protein: CASSLGALGYGYTF; CDR3 DNA: TGTGCCAGCAGCTTGGGGGCGCTGGGATATGGCTACACCTTC
D gene: TRBD2; J gene: TRBJ2-2; CDR3 length: 17; V gene: TRBV11-2; clone size: many; CDR3 protein: CASRHPGLAGNTGELFF; CDR3 DNA: TGTGCCAGCAGACACCCGGGACTAGCGGGAAACACCGGGGAGCTGTTTTTT
D gene: .; J gene: TRBJ2-5; CDR3 length: 15; V gene: TRBV7-2; clone size: .; CDR3 protein: CASSLARQRGVTQYF; CDR3 DNA: TGTGCCAGCAGCTTAGCGCGACAGAGGGGGGTGACCCAGTACTTC
D gene: TRBD2; J gene: TRBJ2-2; CDR3 length: 16; V gene: TRBV7-3; clone size: .; CDR3 protein: CASKRLAGGGTGELFF; CDR3 DNA: TGTGCCAGCAAAAGACTAGCGGGAGGGGGCACCGGGGAGCTGTTTTTT
D gene: TRBD2; J gene: TRBJ2-2; CDR3 length: 15; V gene: TRBV29-1; clone size: few; CDR3 protein: CSGGLAGASTGELFF; CDR3 DNA: TGCAGCGGCGGTCTAGCGGGAGCGAGCACCGGGGAGCTGTTTTTT
D gene: .; J gene: TRBJ2-6; CDR3 length: 17; V gene: TRBV29-1; clone size: .; CDR3 protein: CSVYHPGPSSGANVLTF; CDR3 DNA: TGCAGCGTTTACCATCCGGGACCGAGCTCTGGGGCCAACGTCCTGACTTTC
D gene: .; J gene: TRBJ1-3; CDR3 length: 16; V gene: TRBV7-8; clone size: .; CDR3 protein: CASSGGIWVSGNTIYF; CDR3 DNA: TGTGCCAGCAGCGGGGGCATTTGGGTTTCTGGAAACACCATATATTTT
D gene: TRBD1; J gene: TRBJ1-6; CDR3 length: 16; V gene: TRBV30; clone size: .; CDR3 protein: CAWSHGQGAQGSPLHF; CDR3 DNA: TGTGCCTGGAGTCACGGACAGGGGGCGCAGGGGTCACCCCTCCACTTT
D gene: .; J gene: TRBJ2-2; CDR3 length: 15; V gene: TRBV14; clone size: .; CDR3 protein: CASSLFSGGSGELFF; CDR3 DNA: TGTGCCAGCAGCCTATTTTCAGGCGGTTCCGGGGAGCTGTTTTTT
D gene: TRBD1; J gene: TRBJ1-6; CDR3 length: 15; V gene: TRBV14; clone size: many; CDR3 protein: CASSLLGTGASPLHF; CDR3 DNA: TGTGCCAGCAGCCTTTTAGGGACAGGGGCATCACCCCTCCACTTT
D gene: .; J gene: TRBJ2-5; CDR3 length: 15; V gene: TRBV29-1; clone size: .; CDR3 protein: CSVGHRLLSAETQYF; CDR3 DNA: TGCAGCGTGGGACACCGGTTGCTCTCGGCGGAGACCCAGTACTTC
D gene: .; J gene: TRBJ2-5; CDR3 length: 15; V gene: TRBV24-1; clone size: .; CDR3 protein: CATSDPAVGQETQYF; CDR3 DNA: TGTGCCACCAGTGACCCAGCCGTAGGGCAAGAGACCCAGTACTTC